This note documents a single T cell receptor (beta chain) sequence. Its antigen remains unidentified. The sample holds no much larger clone one base away, and base qualities are not on file. Trimmed from V: 6 bases; trimmed from J: 2 bases; junction bases lacking a gene match: 3. Counted from cysteine to phenylalanine, this CDR3 has 13 amino acids. Here the CDR3 DNA is all that survives: 39 bases in frame from base 1. Whole blood was collected in K2EDTA tubes by collaborating institutions according to the institutions' own protocols. For TCRbeta analysis, collaborators shipped samples as frozen whole blood, isolated PBMCs, or DNA extracted from either of those sample types. The data stem from a study of blood T cell repertoires in COVID-19 (dated by TCRdb to the early 2020s). Regarding the complete study: Collaborator samples came from the United States, Italy and Spain and covered acute and convalescent phases of COVID-19. The prospective study material was composed of cDNA or gDNA derived from T cells, B-cell-depleted T cells, or PBMCs. Sample metadata almost always included a de-identified subject ID, COVID-19 status, age in years and sex. Subjects who had been exposed to COVID-19, were actively infected with it, or had recovered from it provided the deeply sampled blood TCRbeta repertoires that made up the dataset. A freely available public database, intended as a resource for researchers studying the immune response to SARS-CoV-2, is where the repertoires were released. Where HLA class I and class II types were available, the types were taken from metadata supplied by the sample provider, not from assay-based typing. Samples were obtained from the ongoing ImmuneRACE study (first 160 participants) and from over a thousand subjects provided by 6 global collaborators.

What the study reported, not specific to this receptor: Clinical and demographic metadata were provided uncurated, with the amount varying by source and participant.

The immunoSEQ Assay, a bias-controlled multiplex PCR, was used to amplify TCRbeta CDR3 regions from genomic DNA. In the authors' own workflow: Within the assay, amplification of reference gene primers was used to estimate how many nucleated cells each sample contained. To quantify the absolute abundance of each unique TCRbeta CDR3 rearrangement, sequence reads were collapsed and filtered. Productive Simpson clonality was computed per sample as the square root of Simpson's diversity index over productive rearrangements. The table comes from immuneACCESS by way of TCRdb, which keeps in-frame sequences with V and J called. Part of the clones is missing from these tables; in studies checked, under half for an unresolved V gene and the rest for unknown reasons. D and trimming were read from the DNA, whereas the V and J calls and clone size are those reported in that table. The table for this sample lists fewer than 150,000 clones; 75% to 90% of them were counted only once. 8.1% of the sample comes from the top ten.

The V and J genes are TRBV12-3 or TRBV12-4 and TRBJ1-2, and TRBD1 matches 7 of the central bases. The sequence derives from a woman aged 40 to 55 with acute or convalescent COVID-19. Sequencing was performed on peripheral blood. The sequence in DNA is TGTGCCAGCAGAGCACAGGGGAACTATGGCTACACCTTC. Translation gives CASRAQGNYGYTF.